These 11 T cell receptor beta chains were all obtained from the same sample, sequenced in a study of cytomegalovirus exposure and HLA in healthy donors. In the PCR, 60 Vbeta and 13 Jbeta primers were used. The method was immunoSEQ multiplex PCR; TCRdb's version includes in-frame clones alone and lacks a portion of them. The sample has around 190,000 clones; around 83% are singletons. The sequencing sample was made of PBMCs. Receptor source: a girl aged 2 to 9 in good health and CMV-seropositive.

As for this clone: Other DNA sequences in this sample translate to the same CDR3. This chain connects TRBV5-4 to TRBJ1-1; weak D call: TRBD1 (5 bases). The germline V and J ends were trimmed by 0 bases and 5 bases, with 11 bases remaining between them. The CDR3 has 14 amino acids. Looked up from germline, CDR1 is SGHNT and CDR2 is YYREEE (reference sequence). This CDR3 is CASSLGGDRTEAFF. The CDR3 region has the DNA TGTGCCAGCAGCTTGGGGGGGGATCGGACTGAAGCTTTCTTT. Supplemented by reference TRBV5-4 and TRBJ1-1, the full variable domain reads ETGVTQSPTHLIKTRGQQVTLRCSSQSGHNTVSWYQQALGQGPQFIFQYYREEENGRGNFPPRFSGLQFPNYSSELNVNALELDDSALYLCASSLGGDRTEAFFGQGTRLTVV.

The chain combines TRBV28 with TRBJ1-6; TRBD1 matches 9 bases. Germline V gives CDR1 MDHEN, CDR2 SYDVKM. V lost 4 bases and J lost 9; bases outside the gene matches: 13. The CDR3 spans 17 residues. The CDR3, as DNA: TGTGCCAGCAGTTCGATGACAGGGGGTTTAGGAGTTTCACCCCTCCACTTT. Translating it yields CASSSMTGGLGVSPLHF.

Concerning this clone itself: The sample holds other DNA sequences that translate to the same CDR3. This chain uses TRBV6-1 with TRBJ2-1; 7 positions agree with TRBD1. J was trimmed by 0 bases and V by 7 bases; bases with no gene match: 6. The CDR3 is 15 amino acids. Germline CDR1 and CDR2: MNHNS and SASEGT. The CDR3 DNA reads as TGTGCCAGCAACCCGGACAGGAGCTCCTACAATGAGCAGTTCTTC. It specifies CASNPDRSSYNEQFF.

V and J are TRBV28 and TRBJ1-5; D gene unclear. V shed 8 bases and J shed 0 bases, with 14 bases lying between them. Germline V lookup: CDR1 MDHEN, CDR2 SYDVKM. The CDR3 length is 15 residues. CDR3 sequence (DNA): TGTGCCAGCGGATTTGGAGGATATAGCAATCAGCCCCAGCATTTT. It encodes CASGFGGYSNQPQHF. Full variable domain (rest looked up from reference TRBV28 and TRBJ1-5): DVKVTQSSRYLVKRTGEKVFLECVQDMDHENMFWYRQDPGLGLRLIYFSYDVKMKEKGDIPEGYSVSREKKERFSLILESASTNQTSMYLCASGFGGYSNQPQHFGDGTRLSIL.

The rearrangement uses TRBV6-5 and TRBJ1-2, with D uncertain. Germline V lookup: CDR1 MNHEY, CDR2 SVGAGI. This CDR3 region has 14 residues. Trimming left V 7 bases short and J 2 bases short, with 14 bases between. This CDR3 is CASTDRGNNYGYTF. The CDR3, as DNA: TGTGCCAGCACCGACCGGGGTAACAACTATGGCTACACCTTC.

V gene TRBV5-1 combines with J gene TRBJ1-1; TRBD1 aligns across 7 bases. This CDR3 region has 15 residues. The germline V gene has CDR1 SGHRS and CDR2 YFSETQ. V lost 1 base to trimming and J lost 3 bases; unmatched junction nucleotides: 6. The CDR3 sequence: CASSLILTGDTEAFF. The CDR3, as DNA: TGCGCCAGCAGCTTGATCCTAACAGGGGACACTGAAGCTTTCTTT. The variable domain in full, with the rest retrieved from reference TRBV5-1 and TRBJ1-1, is KAGVTQTPRYLIKTRGQQVTLSCSPISGHRSVSWYQQTPGQGLQFLFEYFSETQRNKGNFPGRFSGRQFSNSRSEMNVSTLELGDSALYLCASSLILTGDTEAFFGQGTRLTVV.

This clone has only a few counts. The chain joins TRBV27 to TRBJ1-1, with 9 bases lining up with TRBD1. Germline CDR1 MNHEY, CDR2 SMNVEV (reference sequence). CDR3 length: 17 amino acids. With 6 bases clipped from V and 3 bases from J, the junction kept 14 bases outside the gene matches. The DNA for the CDR3 is TGTGCCAGCAGCAGGCTTCTAGTACAGGGGGCGGACACTGAAGCTTTCTTT. Amino acids: CASSRLLVQGADTEAFF.

This clone was found once. A junction boundary mismatches the germline segment, possibly from a read error. The gene calls are TRBV7-7 and TRBJ2-1; 12 bases match TRBD2. The CDR3 is made up of 16 amino acids. Germline V gene sequence: CDR1 SSHAT, CDR2 FNYEAQ (reference sequence). CDR3 sequence: CASSKTLAGGYNEQFF. The CDR3, as DNA: TGTGCTAGCAGCAAGACACTAGCGGGAGGATACAATGAGCAGTTCTTC.

The chain is built from TRBV6-6 and TRBJ2-3, with D possibly matching TRBD2 (5 bases). Germline V lookup: CDR1 MNHNY, CDR2 SVGAGI (reference sequence). CDR3 length: 11 amino acids. Trimming pared 5 bases from V and 14 bases from J, leaving 14 bases between. CDR3 loop: CASSPGLPRYF. The CDR3 coding sequence is TGTGCCAGCAGTCCCGGACTCCCCAGGTATTTT.

This clone was seen more than once but under ten times. V gene TRBV4-1 combines with J gene TRBJ1-1; 7 positions agree with TRBD1. Germline V gene data show CDR1 as MGHRA and CDR2 as YSYEKL. V lost 2 bases and J lost 1; bases outside the gene matches: 10. This CDR3 is 17 amino acids long. Here the CDR3 DNA reads TGCGCCAGCAGCCAACTTCCTAAGGGACAGAAGAACACTGAAGCTTTCTTT. Its protein product is CASSQLPKGQKNTEAFF.

The chain links TRBV19 to TRBJ1-3; D unclear. Germline V lookup: CDR1 LNHDA, CDR2 SQIVND (reference sequence). The V end was cut by 0 bases, the J end by 3 bases, with 3 bases between. The CDR3 has 13 residues. CDR3 sequence reads: CASSIDYGNTIYF. The CDR3 nucleotides read TGTGCCAGTAGTATAGACTATGGAAACACCATATATTTT.